Included here is one T cell receptor beta chain sequence, with context. In the original analysis: It was from reference gene primer amplification that nucleated cell counts were estimated. Profiled with immunoSEQ multiplex PCR; TCRdb holds only in-frame clones, not every one. The V and J calls and the clone size are those of that table, but D and trimming were determined from the DNA. This table holds about 160,000 clones, about 77% found once. V shed 1 base and J shed 7 bases, with 8 bases lying between them. This CDR3 has 13 residues. Germline V gene sequence: CDR1 LNHDA, CDR2 SQIVND (reference sequence). This sample was taken from a study of blood T cell repertoires in COVID-19. On the study more broadly: COVID-19 samples from acute and convalescent phases originated in the United States, Italy and Spain.

The chain joins TRBV19 to TRBJ1-5, with no clear D. The origin of this receptor is a woman older than 75 with acute or convalescent COVID-19. Sequencing was performed on peripheral blood. CDR3 nucleotide sequence: TGTGCCAGTAGTATAGGAGGGTTCCAGCCCCAGCATTTT. Its protein product is CASSIGGFQPQHF.